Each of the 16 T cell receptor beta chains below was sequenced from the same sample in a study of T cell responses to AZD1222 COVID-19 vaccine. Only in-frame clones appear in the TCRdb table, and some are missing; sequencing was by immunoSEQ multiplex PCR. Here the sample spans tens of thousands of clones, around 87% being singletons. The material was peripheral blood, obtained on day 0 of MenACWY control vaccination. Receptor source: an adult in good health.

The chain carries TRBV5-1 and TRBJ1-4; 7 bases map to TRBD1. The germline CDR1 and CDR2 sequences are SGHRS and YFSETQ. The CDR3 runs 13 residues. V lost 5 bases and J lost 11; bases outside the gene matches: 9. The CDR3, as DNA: TGCGCCAGCAGACCAGGGGACAGATTTAAACTGTTTTTT. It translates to CASRPGDRFKLFF.

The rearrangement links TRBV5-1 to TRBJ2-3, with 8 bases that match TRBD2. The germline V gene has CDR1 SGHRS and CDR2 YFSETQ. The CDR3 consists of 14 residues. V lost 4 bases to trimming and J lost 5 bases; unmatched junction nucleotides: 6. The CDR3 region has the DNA TGCGCCAGCAGCCCCGGGAGCGGGGGAGATACGCAGTATTTT. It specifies CASSPGSGGDTQYF. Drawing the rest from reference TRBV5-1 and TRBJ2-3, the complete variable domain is KAGVTQTPRYLIKTRGQQVTLSCSPISGHRSVSWYQQTPGQGLQFLFEYFSETQRNKGNFPGRFSGRQFSNSRSEMNVSTLELGDSALYLCASSPGSGGDTQYFGPGTRLTVL.

CDR3 coding DNA: TGTGCCAGCAGTTTACAGGGTTGGAATCAGCCCCAGCATTTT. The encoded protein is CASSLQGWNQPQHF. This chain joins TRBV27 and TRBJ1-5; TRBD1 is a possible D gene (5 bases). This CDR3 has 14 residues. The V end was cut by 2 bases, the J end by 4 bases, with 9 bases between. Germline assignment: CDR1 MNHEY and CDR2 SMNVEV (reference sequence).

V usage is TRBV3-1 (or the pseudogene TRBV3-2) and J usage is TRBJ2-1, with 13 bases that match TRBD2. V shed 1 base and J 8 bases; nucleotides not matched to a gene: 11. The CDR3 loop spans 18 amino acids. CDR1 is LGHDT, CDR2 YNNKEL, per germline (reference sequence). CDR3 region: CASSQALGLAGKIDEQFF. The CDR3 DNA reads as TGTGCCAGCAGCCAAGCCCTGGGACTAGCGGGAAAAATTGATGAGCAGTTCTTC.

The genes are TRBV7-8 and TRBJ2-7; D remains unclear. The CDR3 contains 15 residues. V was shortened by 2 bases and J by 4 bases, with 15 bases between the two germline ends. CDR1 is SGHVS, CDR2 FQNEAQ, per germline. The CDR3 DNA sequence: TGTGCCAGCAGCTTACCTGCTGAGAGTATGTACGAGCAGTACTTC. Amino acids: CASSLPAESMYEQYF.

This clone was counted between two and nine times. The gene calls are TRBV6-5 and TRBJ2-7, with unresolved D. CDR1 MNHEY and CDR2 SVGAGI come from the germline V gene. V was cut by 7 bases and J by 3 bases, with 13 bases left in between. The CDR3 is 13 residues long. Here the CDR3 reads CASKTSDLYEQYF. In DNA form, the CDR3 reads TGTGCCAGCAAAACTTCGGACCTCTACGAGCAGTACTTC.

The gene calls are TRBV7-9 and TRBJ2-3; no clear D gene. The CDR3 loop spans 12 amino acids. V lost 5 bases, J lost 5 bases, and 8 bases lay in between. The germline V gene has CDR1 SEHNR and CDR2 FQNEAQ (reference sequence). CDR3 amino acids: CASSGWGDTQYF. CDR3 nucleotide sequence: TGTGCCAGCAGCGGTTGGGGAGATACGCAGTATTTT. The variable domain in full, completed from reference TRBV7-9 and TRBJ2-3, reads DTGVSQNPRHKITKRGQNVTFRCDPISEHNRLYWYRQTLGQGPEFLTYFQNEAQLEKSRLLSDRFSAERPKGSFSTLEIQRTEQGDSAMYLCASSGWGDTQYFGPGTRLTVL.

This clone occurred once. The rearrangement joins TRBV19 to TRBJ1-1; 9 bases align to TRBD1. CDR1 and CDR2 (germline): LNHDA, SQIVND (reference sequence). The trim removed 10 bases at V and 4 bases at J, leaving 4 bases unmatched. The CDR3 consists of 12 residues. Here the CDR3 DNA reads TGTGCCACCCGGACAGGGGCCACTGAAGCTTTCTTT. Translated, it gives CATRTGATEAFF.

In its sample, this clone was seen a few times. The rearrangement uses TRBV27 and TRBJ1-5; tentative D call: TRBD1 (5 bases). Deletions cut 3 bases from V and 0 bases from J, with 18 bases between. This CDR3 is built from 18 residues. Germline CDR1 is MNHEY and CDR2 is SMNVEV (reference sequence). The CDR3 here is CASSFRRITGGSNQPQHF. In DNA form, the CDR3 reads TGTGCCAGCAGTTTCCGAAGGATCACCGGGGGTAGCAATCAGCCCCAGCATTTT.

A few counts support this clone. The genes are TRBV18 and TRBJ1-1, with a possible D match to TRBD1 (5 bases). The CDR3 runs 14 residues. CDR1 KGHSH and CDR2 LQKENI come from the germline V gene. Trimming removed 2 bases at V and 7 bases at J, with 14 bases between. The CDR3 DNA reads TGTGCCAGCTCACCATCCGGGGCAAGAGGTGAAGCTTTCTTT. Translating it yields CASSPSGARGEAFF.

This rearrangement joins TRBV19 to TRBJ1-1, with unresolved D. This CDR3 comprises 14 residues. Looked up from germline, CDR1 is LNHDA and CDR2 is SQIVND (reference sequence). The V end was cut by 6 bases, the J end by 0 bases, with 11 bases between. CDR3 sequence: CASRYSRLNTEAFF. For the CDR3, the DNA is TGTGCCAGTAGGTACAGCCGTTTGAACACTGAAGCTTTCTTT.

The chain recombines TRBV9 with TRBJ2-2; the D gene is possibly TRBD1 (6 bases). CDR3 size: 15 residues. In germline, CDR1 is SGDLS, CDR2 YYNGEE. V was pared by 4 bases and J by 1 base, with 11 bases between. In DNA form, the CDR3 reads TGTGCCAGCAGCCCGACAGGATTGAACACCGGGGAGCTGTTTTTT. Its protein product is CASSPTGLNTGELFF.

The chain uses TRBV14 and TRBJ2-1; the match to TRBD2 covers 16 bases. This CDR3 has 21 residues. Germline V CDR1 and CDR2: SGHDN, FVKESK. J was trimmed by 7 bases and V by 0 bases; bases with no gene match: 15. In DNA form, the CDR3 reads TGTGCCAGCAGCCAAGATTTTGCGGGACTAGCGGGAGGGAGTCCGGCGAATGAGCAGTTCTTC. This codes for CASSQDFAGLAGGSPANEQFF.

CDR3 protein: CASSPGRTLMNTEAFF. As DNA, the CDR3 is TGCGCCAGCAGTCCCGGACGGACCCTAATGAACACTGAAGCTTTCTTT. This chain connects TRBV10-1 to TRBJ1-1, with D uncertain. CDR3 length: 16 amino acids. Germline V lookup: CDR1 WNHNN, CDR2 SYGVQD (reference sequence). Trimming shortened V by 5 bases and J by 0 bases, and 16 bases separated the two germline ends.

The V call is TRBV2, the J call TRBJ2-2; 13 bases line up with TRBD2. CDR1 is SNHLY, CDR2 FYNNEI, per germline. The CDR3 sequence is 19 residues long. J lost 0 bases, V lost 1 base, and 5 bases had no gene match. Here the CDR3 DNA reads TGTGCCAGCAGTGAAGAGGGACTAGCGGGAATCGCGAACACCGGGGAGCTGTTTTTT. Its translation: CASSEEGLAGIANTGELFF. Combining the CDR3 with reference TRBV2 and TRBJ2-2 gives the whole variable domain EPEVTQTPSHQVTQMGQEVILRCVPISNHLYFYWYRQILGQKVEFLVSFYNNEISEKSEIFDDQFSVERPDGSNFTLKIRSTKLEDSAMYFCASSEEGLAGIANTGELFFGEGSRLTVL.

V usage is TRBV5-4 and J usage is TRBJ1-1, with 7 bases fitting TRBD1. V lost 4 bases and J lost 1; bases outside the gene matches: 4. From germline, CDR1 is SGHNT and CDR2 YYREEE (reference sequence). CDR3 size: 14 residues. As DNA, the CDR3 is TGTGCCAGCAGCCCCAGACAGGGGAACACTGAAGCTTTCTTT. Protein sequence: CASSPRQGNTEAFF.